The 26 T cell receptor beta chains given below trace back to one sample, sequenced in a study of a mutant IDH1 vaccine in newly diagnosed glioma. Time point given: week 5, during vaccination. Doses consisted of 300 ug of mutant IDH1 20-mer peptide each, paired with topical imiquimod. Sequenced by immunoSEQ multiplex PCR; TCRdb stores in-frame clones only, minus some. The sample lists 60,000 or so clones; 82% were seen once. Their antigens are not known. The source was PBMCs, collected from a glioma patient whose treatment included an IDH1 peptide vaccine. These receptors all stem from a woman in her late teens or twenties with glioma. Some clones in this sample may be carry-over from other donors' samples.

CDR3 amino acids: CASTLTETYGYTF. DNA for the CDR3: TGCGCCAGCACCCTGACGGAGACTTATGGCTACACCTTC. The chain is built from TRBV10-1 and TRBJ1-2; D remains unclear. Trimming cost V 7 bases and J 5 bases, with 14 bases left between them. The germline gives CDR1 WNHNN, CDR2 SYGVQD (reference sequence). The CDR3 contains 13 residues.

The gene calls are TRBV6-6 and TRBJ1-1; the D is unclear. V dropped 0 bases and J dropped 0 bases, with 11 bases sitting between them. The CDR3 totals 16 residues. From germline, CDR1 is MNHNY and CDR2 SVGAGI (reference sequence). The CDR3 loop reads CASSYSPDLMNTEAFF. The CDR3 DNA reads TGTGCCAGCAGTTACTCCCCAGATTTGATGAACACTGAAGCTTTCTTT.

The chain employs TRBV9 and TRBJ2-5; 11 nucleotides line up with TRBD2. The CDR3 runs 16 residues. The trim removed 0 bases at V and 5 bases at J, leaving 6 bases unmatched. Per germline, CDR1 SGDLS and CDR2 YYNGEE. CDR3 DNA: TGTGCCAGCAGCGTAGGACTAGCGGGGCCCATGGAGACCCAGTACTTC. Residues: CASSVGLAGPMETQYF.

The rearrangement joins TRBV29-1 to TRBJ2-7; the D gene is possibly TRBD1 (6 bases). Germline V gene sequence: CDR1 SQVTM, CDR2 ANQGSEA. V gave up 6 bases and J gave up 6 bases, with 15 bases separating them. The CDR3 consists of 12 residues. CDR3 residues: CSVGALGGEQYF. CDR3 sequence (DNA): TGCAGCGTGGGGGCCCTAGGGGGCGAGCAGTACTTC.

The DNA of the CDR3 is TGTGCCAGCAGTCCGGGGACCTATGGCTACACCTTC. Translated, it gives CASSPGTYGYTF. The genes are TRBV2 and TRBJ1-2; D perhaps matches TRBD1 (5 bases). The ends were cut back, 5 bases at V and 4 bases at J, with 8 bases in the middle. The germline CDR1 and CDR2 sequences are SNHLY and FYNNEI. This CDR3 contains 12 residues.

The chain joins TRBV9 to TRBJ2-2; unclear D gene. Trimming stripped 7 bases from V and 4 bases from J, with 11 bases between. Germline CDR1 SGDLS, CDR2 YYNGEE. This CDR3 has 13 amino acids. The CDR3 loop reads CASGPPGTGELFF. The CDR3 nucleotides are TGTGCCAGCGGTCCTCCGGGCACCGGGGAGCTGTTTTTT.

V is TRBV6-1 and J is TRBJ2-7; TRBD1 agrees at 7 bases. The CDR3 extends over 17 amino acids. J gave up 3 bases and V 2 bases, and 13 bases lay outside the gene matches. Looked up from germline, CDR1 is MNHNS and CDR2 is SASEGT. The CDR3 sequence is CASSERGQPSDYYEQYF. CDR3 DNA: TGTGCCAGCAGTGAAAGGGGGCAGCCTTCTGATTACTACGAGCAGTACTTC.

The J gene is TRBJ1-4, the V gene TRBV7-9; 11 positions agree with TRBD1. Germline CDR1 is SEHNR and CDR2 is FQNEAQ (reference sequence). The trim removed 5 bases at V and 0 bases at J, leaving 8 bases unmatched. The CDR3 length is 18 residues. The CDR3 loop is CASSRRTGGFATNEKLFF. The DNA for the CDR3 is TGTGCCAGCAGCCGTCGGACAGGGGGCTTCGCAACTAATGAAAAACTGTTTTTT.

The chain carries TRBV6-5 and TRBJ1-2; D perhaps matches TRBD1 (6 bases). The CDR3 runs 15 residues. V lost 7 bases to trimming and J lost 1 base, with 16 bases between them. In germline, CDR1 is MNHEY, CDR2 SVGAGI. CDR3 in DNA: TGTGCCAGCACTCCTGACAGGACACTTAACTATGGCTACACCTTC. Translated, it gives CASTPDRTLNYGYTF.

The chain couples TRBV2 to TRBJ1-2, with D possibly matching TRBD1 (6 bases). CDR1 and CDR2 from the germline V gene are SNHLY and FYNNEI. The CDR3 is 15 residues long. V shed 3 bases and J shed 2 bases, with 13 bases lying between them. The CDR3 nucleotides read TGTGCCAGCAGTGAGTTGGGGGGGCCCAACTATGGCTACACCTTC. Encoded protein: CASSELGGPNYGYTF. The full variable domain, rest sourced from reference TRBV2 and TRBJ1-2, is EPEVTQTPSHQVTQMGQEVILRCVPISNHLYFYWYRQILGQKVEFLVSFYNNEISEKSEIFDDQFSVERPDGSNFTLKIRSTKLEDSAMYFCASSELGGPNYGYTFGSGTRLTVV.

This chain connects TRBV9 to TRBJ2-1; 9 bases line up with TRBD2. The CDR3 consists of 15 residues. The J segment lost 7 bases and the V segment lost 0 bases, leaving 5 bases of the junction unmatched. Looked up from germline, CDR1 is SGDLS and CDR2 is YYNGEE. CDR3 in amino acids: CASSVDGGGENEQFF. CDR3 DNA: TGTGCCAGCAGCGTAGATGGCGGGGGGGAGAATGAGCAGTTCTTC.

The J gene is TRBJ2-1, the V gene TRBV6-5, with 11 bases aligning to TRBD2. Germline lookup yields CDR1 MNHEY and CDR2 SVGAGI. The ends lost 2 bases at V and 10 bases at J; junction bases unmatched: 7. This CDR3 region has 15 residues. CDR3 bases: TGTGCCAGCAGTTACCCTAGCGGGAGGTTCGTGGAGCAGTTCTTC. Its translation is CASSYPSGRFVEQFF.

This chain joins TRBV7-6 and TRBJ2-3; D not certain. Germline CDR1 is SGHVS and CDR2 is FNYEAQ. The CDR3 has 15 residues. V was pared by 6 bases and J by 0 bases, with 13 bases between. CDR3 bases: TGTGCCAGCAGTCTTAGGAAGGGTAGCACAGATACGCAGTATTTT. As protein: CASSLRKGSTDTQYF.

The chain has TRBV6-6 and TRBJ2-7; 9 nucleotides match TRBD1. CDR3 size: 16 residues. The V and J ends lost 4 bases and 0 bases, in that order; junction bases with no gene match: 7. CDR1 and CDR2 from the germline V gene are MNHNY and SVGAGI (reference sequence). The CDR3 loop reads CASSSNRGRFSYEQYF. The CDR3 DNA sequence: TGTGCCAGCAGTTCCAACAGGGGGCGGTTCTCCTACGAGCAGTACTTC.

The chain carries TRBV5-6 and TRBJ2-7; D unclear. This CDR3 is built from 14 residues. V was pared by 1 base and J by 2 bases, with 10 bases between. Germline CDR1 reads SGHDT; CDR2 reads YYEEEE. CDR3 protein: CASSLLFAPYEQYF. The CDR3 nucleotides read TGTGCCAGCAGCTTGCTATTTGCGCCCTACGAGCAGTACTTC.

The chain employs TRBV19 and TRBJ2-3; 14 positions agree with TRBD2. The CDR3 covers 16 residues. The junction had 5 bases not matched to a gene; V was cut back by 4 bases and J by 5 bases. The germline gives CDR1 LNHDA, CDR2 SQIVND (reference sequence). DNA for the CDR3: TGTGCCAGTAGTACTGGACTAGCGGGAGGTGGAGATACGCAGTATTTT. Encoded protein: CASSTGLAGGGDTQYF.

The chain carries TRBV30 and TRBJ2-7; D may be TRBD1 or TRBD2 (5 bases each). This CDR3 comprises 15 residues. V dropped 0 bases and J dropped 4 bases, with 16 bases sitting between them. Germline V gives CDR1 GTSNPN, CDR2 SVGIG (reference sequence). The CDR3 DNA sequence: TGTGCCTGGAGTGTACCAATCGGGACGGATTACGAGCAGTACTTC. This codes for CAWSVPIGTDYEQYF.

The V gene is TRBV2, the J gene TRBJ1-5; D gene uncertain. Per the germline V gene, CDR1 is SNHLY and CDR2 is FYNNEI. The V gene lost 5 bases and the J gene lost 1 base, with 9 bases spanning the gap. The CDR3 is 14 residues long. This CDR3 is CASSPVRSNQPQHF. CDR3 coding DNA: TGTGCCAGCAGTCCAGTCCGGAGCAATCAGCCCCAGCATTTT.

The CDR3 nucleotides read TGTGCCAGCAGCGTAGCTGAGGCGGGCTACGAGCAGTACTTC. Protein product: CASSVAEAGYEQYF. The chain couples TRBV9 to TRBJ2-7; D perhaps matches TRBD2 (5 bases). The CDR3 sequence is 14 residues long. V shed 0 bases and J shed 3 bases, with 10 bases lying between them. Germline loops: CDR1 SGDLS, CDR2 YYNGEE.

The chain joins TRBV5-1 to TRBJ2-3; 9 nucleotides line up with TRBD1. The CDR3 is made up of 15 amino acids. V gave up 1 base and J gave up 4 bases; unmatched junction bases: 4. In germline, CDR1 is SGHRS, CDR2 YFSETQ. CDR3 in amino acids: CASSLPRTGADTQYF. DNA of the CDR3: TGCGCCAGCAGCTTGCCACGGACAGGGGCAGATACGCAGTATTTT.

This clone has just a few counts. The rearrangement joins TRBV29-1 to TRBJ2-7; possibly TRBD2 for D (6 bases). The CDR3 loop spans 11 amino acids. Trimming cost V 7 bases and J 6 bases, with 13 bases left between them. The germline CDR1 and CDR2 sequences are SQVTM and ANQGSEA. This CDR3 reads CSARLGGEQYF. The CDR3 coding sequence is TGCAGCGCCCGACTGGGGGGCGAGCAGTACTTC.

The gene calls are TRBV5-6 and TRBJ1-6; D gene ambiguous. The V end was cut by 4 bases, the J end by 7 bases, with 12 bases between. CDR1 and CDR2 (germline): SGHDT, YYEEEE. The CDR3 consists of 14 residues. CDR3 residues: CASSQWYGNSPLHF. The CDR3 nucleotides are TGTGCCAGCAGCCAATGGTACGGGAATTCACCCCTCCACTTT.

The rearrangement joins TRBV6-4 to TRBJ2-1; TRBD2 aligns across 11 bases. Losses at the gene ends were 5 bases for V and 8 bases for J; bases not matched to a gene: 8. Per germline, CDR1 MRHNA and CDR2 SNTAGT. The CDR3 length is 15 residues. DNA of the CDR3: TGTGCCAGCAGTTTGGTAACTAGCGGGGGCCATGAGCAGTTCTTC. This sequence encodes CASSLVTSGGHEQFF.

CDR3 DNA: TGTGCCAGCAGTGCACAGGTCAATCAGCCCCAGCATTTT. It translates to CASSAQVNQPQHF. The V and J genes are TRBV6-1 and TRBJ1-5; D perhaps matches TRBD1 (5 bases). Looked up from germline, CDR1 is MNHNS and CDR2 is SASEGT. Trimming shortened V by 4 bases and J by 3 bases, and 7 bases separated the two germline ends. The CDR3 loop spans 13 amino acids.

This chain uses TRBV6-5 with TRBJ1-1; a possible D gene is TRBD1 (5 bases). In germline, CDR1 is MNHEY, CDR2 SVGAGI. The CDR3 is 14 residues long. Trimming stripped 6 bases from V and 5 bases from J, with 16 bases between. CDR3: CASSWRGERTEAFF. CDR3 bases: TGTGCCAGCAGCTGGCGGGGCGAGAGGACTGAAGCTTTCTTT.

The gene calls are TRBV5-1 and TRBJ1-4; TRBD1 matches at 7 bases. CDR3 size: 16 residues. Germline CDR1 is SGHRS and CDR2 is YFSETQ. After removal of 0 bases from V and 3 bases from J, the junction contained 5 bases not matched to a gene. This CDR3 is CASSLGQGGANEKLFF. CDR3 DNA: TGCGCCAGCAGCTTGGGACAGGGTGGGGCTAATGAAAAACTGTTTTTT.